Below, 14 T cell receptor beta chains from the same sample are listed, as sequenced in a study of beta chain features in type 1 diabetes. Of the isolated RNA, all was reverse transcribed, and so the sequenced material was expressed TCRB transcripts. Sequencing used immunoSEQ multiplex PCR; TCRdb keeps in-frame clones, though not all of them. This sample has about 140,000 clones, with about 9.7% found just once. Sequencing was performed on central memory CD4+ T cells from blood. The receptors here all came from a woman between 40 and 55 years old in good health.

V gene TRBV11-2 combines with J gene TRBJ1-5; D is uncertain. V lost 5 bases and J lost 3, with 8 bases in between. This CDR3 contains 13 residues. CDR1 and CDR2 (germline): SGHAT, FQNNGV. The CDR3 here is CASSRDNNQPQHF. CDR3 sequence (DNA): TGTGCCAGCAGCCGTGACAACAATCAGCCCCAGCATTTT.

This clone was counted only a few times. The chain employs TRBV11-2 and TRBJ2-7; TRBD2 matches 12 bases. CDR3 length: 14 residues. CDR1 SGHAT and CDR2 FQNNGV come from the germline V gene. V lost 5 bases to trimming and J lost 7 bases; unmatched junction nucleotides: 6. The CDR3 sequence is CASSRTSGVGEQYF. The CDR3 DNA is TGTGCCAGCAGCCGGACTAGCGGGGTCGGGGAGCAGTACTTC.

The chain combines TRBV5-1 with TRBJ2-7; 9 positions agree with TRBD1. CDR3 length: 15 amino acids. The germline CDR1 and CDR2 sequences are SGHRS and YFSETQ. The trim removed 4 bases at V and 3 bases at J, leaving 8 bases unmatched. Here the CDR3 reads CASSPGQGGIYEQYF. Here the CDR3 DNA reads TGCGCCAGCAGCCCGGGACAGGGTGGGATCTACGAGCAGTACTTC.

This clone has only a few counts. The chain employs TRBV4-3 and TRBJ2-7; the match to TRBD1 covers 7 bases. The CDR3 spans 15 residues. V gave up 3 bases and J gave up 7 bases; unmatched junction bases: 12. CDR1 is LGHNA, CDR2 YSLEER, per germline. The chain's CDR3 is CASSQAQGTLGEQYF. The CDR3 DNA reads TGCGCCAGCAGCCAGGCACAGGGGACCCTTGGAGAGCAGTACTTC.

This clone showed up just a few times. V and J are TRBV6-1 and TRBJ1-4, with 8 bases that match TRBD1. V shed 5 bases and J 5 bases; nucleotides not matched to a gene: 4. Germline V gene data show CDR1 as MNHNS and CDR2 as SASEGT. This CDR3 region has 14 residues. The CDR3 region has the DNA TGTGCCAGCAGTCCCCGGACAGGGAATGAAAAACTGTTTTTT. This sequence encodes CASSPRTGNEKLFF.

This clone was seen only a few times. The gene calls are TRBV10-3 and TRBJ1-4; D possibly corresponds to TRBD1 (5 bases). V lost 4 bases and J lost 5, with 8 bases in between. The CDR3 is 13 residues long. CDR1 and CDR2 from the germline V gene are ENHRY and SYGVKD. CDR3 nucleotides: TGTGCCATCAGTGGCAGGGCCAATGAAAAACTGTTTTTT. This codes for CAISGRANEKLFF.

The rearrangement links TRBV5-4 to TRBJ1-3; TRBD1 might be the D (5 bases). The CDR3 has 17 amino acids. Germline V lookup: CDR1 SGHNT, CDR2 YYREEE (reference sequence). Trimming left V 1 base short and J 1 base short, with 15 bases between. CDR3 residues: CASSLRQGQISGNTIYF. CDR3 coding DNA: TGTGCCAGCAGCTTGAGGCAGGGTCAGATTTCTGGAAACACCATATATTTT.

This clone was recorded a few times. V is TRBV7-9 and J is TRBJ2-3; D uncertain. V was clipped by 5 bases and J by 2 bases, with 11 bases between them. The germline V gene encodes CDR1 SEHNR and CDR2 FQNEAQ (reference sequence). The CDR3 extends over 14 amino acids. Written as DNA, the CDR3 is TGTGCCAGCAGCCCGTCGTCCTCCACAGATACGCAGTATTTT. It specifies CASSPSSSTDTQYF.

This clone has more than one count but fewer than ten. The CDR3 DNA follows: TGTGCCACCCCCGGGGGGCCAAGGAGTGAAAAACTGTTTTTT. The encoded protein is CATPGGPRSEKLFF. The rearrangement links TRBV7-9 to TRBJ1-4; TRBD1 is a possible D gene (6 bases). The germline CDR1 and CDR2 sequences are SEHNR and FQNEAQ (reference sequence). V was trimmed by 10 bases and J by 7 bases, leaving 19 bases between them. There are 14 residues in the CDR3.

In this sample, this clone turned up a few times. The CDR3 nucleotides read TGCAGCGTTGTTAGTGGTACTGAAGCTTTCTTT. Encoded protein: CSVVSGTEAFF. This chain links TRBV29-1 with TRBJ1-1; D remains unclear. The CDR3 sequence is 11 residues long. The germline V and J ends were trimmed by 4 bases and 5 bases, with 8 bases remaining between them. Per germline, CDR1 SQVTM and CDR2 ANQGSEA.

This clone was recorded a few times. The rearrangement uses TRBV5-4 and TRBJ2-5; maybe TRBD2 (7 bases). The CDR3 covers 15 residues. Germline V gene lookup returns CDR1 SGHNT and CDR2 YYREEE (reference sequence). V lost 6 bases and J lost 2, with 17 bases in between. As DNA, the CDR3 is TGTGCCAGCAACAGAGAGGGGGGGGGACAAGAGACCCAGTACTTC. Translated, it gives CASNREGGGQETQYF.

In this sample, this clone turned up a few times. This rearrangement joins TRBV7-8 to TRBJ2-3, with 11 bases fitting TRBD2. V trimming: 6 bases; J trimming: 12 bases; junction bases outside the gene matches: 14. Germline V gene lookup returns CDR1 SGHVS and CDR2 FQNEAQ. The CDR3 loop spans 15 amino acids. The CDR3 DNA reads as TGTGCCAGCAGGTCCACCGCCGCGACTAGCGGGATCCAGTATTTT. It encodes CASRSTAATSGIQYF.

The rearrangement joins TRBV29-1 to TRBJ1-1, with D possibly matching TRBD1 (5 bases). The CDR3 is 13 residues long. Germline V lookup: CDR1 SQVTM, CDR2 ANQGSEA. The ends were cut back, 0 bases at V and 7 bases at J, with 12 bases in the middle. The CDR3 region has the DNA TGCAGCGTTGAAGATCCAGGGCGCGTTGAAGCTTTCTTT. It is translated as CSVEDPGRVEAFF. The full variable domain, rest sourced from reference TRBV29-1 and TRBJ1-1, is SAVISQKPSRDICQRGTSLTIQCQVDSQVTMMFWYRQQPGQSLTLIATANQGSEATYESGFVIDKFPISRPNLTFSTLTVSNMSPEDSSIYLCSVEDPGRVEAFFGQGTRLTVV.

The chain employs TRBV7-2 and TRBJ2-7; the D gene is possibly TRBD2 (5 bases). CDR1 is SGHTA, CDR2 FQGNSA, per germline. The CDR3 contains 15 residues. The V gene lost 4 bases and the J gene lost 11 bases, with 24 bases spanning the gap. In DNA, the CDR3 is TGTGCCAGCAGCTCCTGGGAGTACCGTACAGAGGCCAAGTACTTC. Protein: CASSSWEYRTEAKYF.